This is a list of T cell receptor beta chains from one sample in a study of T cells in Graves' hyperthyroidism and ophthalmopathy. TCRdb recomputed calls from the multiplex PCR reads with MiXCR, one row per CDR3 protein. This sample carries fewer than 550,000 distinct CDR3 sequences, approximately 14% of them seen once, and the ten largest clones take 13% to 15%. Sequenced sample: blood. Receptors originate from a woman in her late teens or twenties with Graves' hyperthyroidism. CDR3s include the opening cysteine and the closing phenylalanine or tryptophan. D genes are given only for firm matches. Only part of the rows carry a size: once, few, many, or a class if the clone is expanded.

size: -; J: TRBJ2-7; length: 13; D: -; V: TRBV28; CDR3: CATYGEFSYEQYF; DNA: TGTGCCACCTACGGGGAGTTCTCCTACGAGCAGTACTTC
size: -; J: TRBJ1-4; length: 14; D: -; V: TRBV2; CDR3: CASSEVGFGEKLFF; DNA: TGTGCCAGCAGTGAAGTAGGTTTCGGGGAAAAACTGTTTTTT
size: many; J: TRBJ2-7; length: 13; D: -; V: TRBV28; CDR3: CASIGRAANEQYF; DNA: TGTGCCAGCATCGGCAGGGCGGCCAACGAGCAGTACTTC
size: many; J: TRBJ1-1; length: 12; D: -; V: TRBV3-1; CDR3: CASSQDGGEAFF; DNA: TGTGCCAGCAGCCAAGATGGGGGTGAAGCTTTCTTT
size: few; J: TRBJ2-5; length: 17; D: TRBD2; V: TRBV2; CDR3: CASSPGLAVLPQETQYF; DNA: TGTGCCAGCAGCCCGGGACTAGCGGTTCTTCCACAAGAGACCCAGTACTTC
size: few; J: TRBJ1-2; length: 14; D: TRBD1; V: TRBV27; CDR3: CASSHDLRGPGYTF; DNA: TGTGCCAGCAGTCACGATCTCAGGGGGCCCGGCTACACCTTC
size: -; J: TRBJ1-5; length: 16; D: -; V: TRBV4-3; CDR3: CASSPDWGAINQPQHF; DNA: TGCGCCAGCAGCCCGGATTGGGGGGCAATCAATCAGCCCCAGCATTTT
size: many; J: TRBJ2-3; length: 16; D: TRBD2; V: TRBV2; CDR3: CASSEAGGRAQDTQYF; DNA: TGTGCCAGCAGTGAAGCGGGCGGGAGGGCACAAGATACGCAGTATTTT
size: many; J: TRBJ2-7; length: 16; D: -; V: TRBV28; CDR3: CASSFSGQTVSYEQYF; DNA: TGTGCCAGCAGTTTTTCTGGACAGACGGTATCCTACGAGCAGTACTTC
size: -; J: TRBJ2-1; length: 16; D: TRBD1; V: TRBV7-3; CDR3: CASSLDPPDRANEQFF; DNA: TGTGCCAGCAGCTTAGATCCTCCGGACAGGGCGAATGAGCAGTTCTTC
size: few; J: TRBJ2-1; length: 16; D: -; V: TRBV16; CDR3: CASSQSMSQSYNEQFF; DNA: TGTGCCAGCAGCCAATCGATGTCACAGTCCTACAATGAGCAGTTCTTC
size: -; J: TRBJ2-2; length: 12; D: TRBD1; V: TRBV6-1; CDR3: CATGTGFGELFF; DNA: TGCGCTACCGGGACAGGGTTCGGGGAGCTGTTTTTT
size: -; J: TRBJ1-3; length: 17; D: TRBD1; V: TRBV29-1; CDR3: CSVHTGTGLNTGNTIYF; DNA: TGCAGCGTCCATACCGGGACAGGACTTAATACCGGAAACACCATATATTTT
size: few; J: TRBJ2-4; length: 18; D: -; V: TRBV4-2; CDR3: CASSQPTDRNLAKNIQYF; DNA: TGTGCCAGCAGCCAACCAACCGACAGAAACCTAGCCAAAAACATTCAGTACTTC
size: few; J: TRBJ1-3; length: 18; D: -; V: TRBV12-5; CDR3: CASASHPGQNPSGNTIYF; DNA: TGTGCTAGTGCCTCGCACCCCGGACAGAACCCCTCTGGAAACACCATATATTTT
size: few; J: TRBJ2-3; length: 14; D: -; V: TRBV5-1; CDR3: CASSLWEGTDTQYF; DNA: TGCGCCAGCAGCTTGTGGGAAGGCACAGATACGCAGTATTTT
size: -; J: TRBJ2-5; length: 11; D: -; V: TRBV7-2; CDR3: CASTNRQTQYF; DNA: TGTGCCAGCACCAATAGACAGACCCAGTACTTC
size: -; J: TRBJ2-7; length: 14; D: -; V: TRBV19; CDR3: CASSQTGTGYEQYF; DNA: TGTGCCAGTAGTCAAACCGGGACGGGGTACGAGCAGTACTTC
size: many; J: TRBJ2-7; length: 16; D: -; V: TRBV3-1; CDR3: CASSPPWGAEQYEQYF; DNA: TGTGCCAGCAGCCCCCCGTGGGGGGCAGAACAGTACGAGCAGTACTTC
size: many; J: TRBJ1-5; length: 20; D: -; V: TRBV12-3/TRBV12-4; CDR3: CASSLVRRGGFLYLNQPQHF; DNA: TGTGCCAGCAGTTTAGTTCGTAGGGGGGGCTTCTTGTATCTTAATCAGCCCCAGCATTTT
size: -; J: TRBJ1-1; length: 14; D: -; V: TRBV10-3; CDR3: CAISSPGLNTEAFF; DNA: TGTGCCATCAGTTCCCCAGGGCTGAACACTGAAGCTTTCTTT
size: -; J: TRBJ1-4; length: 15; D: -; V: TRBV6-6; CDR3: CASSYSGATNERLFF; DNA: TGTGCCAGCAGTTACTCAGGGGCAACTAATGAAAGACTGTTTTTT
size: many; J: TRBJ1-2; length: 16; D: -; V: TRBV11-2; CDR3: CASSHQLTQDGYGYTF; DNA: TGTGCCAGCAGCCACCAGCTGACACAGGACGGCTATGGCTACACCTTC
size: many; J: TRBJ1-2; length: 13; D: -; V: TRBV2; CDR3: CASREANPYGYTF; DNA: TGTGCCAGCAGGGAGGCAAATCCCTATGGCTACACCTTC
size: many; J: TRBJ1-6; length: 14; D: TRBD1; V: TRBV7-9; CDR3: CASSEGQGNSPLHF; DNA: TGTGCCAGCAGCGAGGGACAGGGCAATTCACCCCTCCACTTT
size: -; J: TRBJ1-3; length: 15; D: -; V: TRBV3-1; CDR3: CASSQATKGGNTIYF; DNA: TGTGCCAGCAGCCAAGCGACGAAAGGGGGAAACACCATATATTTT
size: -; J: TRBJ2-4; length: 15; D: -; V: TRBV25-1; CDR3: CATPRGLLAKNIQYF; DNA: TGTGCCACCCCCAGGGGACTACTAGCCAAAAACATTCAGTACTTC
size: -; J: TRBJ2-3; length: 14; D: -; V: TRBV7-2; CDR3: CATKVRGAGDTQYF; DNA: TGTGCCACCAAAGTTCGGGGGGCGGGGGATACGCAGTATTTT
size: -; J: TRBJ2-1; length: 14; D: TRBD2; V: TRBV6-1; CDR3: CASSEAGGYNEQFF; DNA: TGTGCCAGCAGTGAGGCGGGGGGGTACAATGAGCAGTTCTTC
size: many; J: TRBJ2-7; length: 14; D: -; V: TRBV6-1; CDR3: CASSPTQSSYEQYF; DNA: TGTGCCAGCAGTCCCACACAAAGCTCCTACGAGCAGTACTTC
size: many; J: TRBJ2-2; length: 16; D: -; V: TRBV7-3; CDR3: CASSSTTGSNTGELFF; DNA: TGTGCCAGCAGCTCGACGACAGGTTCGAACACCGGGGAGCTGTTTTTT
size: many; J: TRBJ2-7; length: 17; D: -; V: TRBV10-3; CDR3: CAISESTQDQFDYEQYF; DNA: TGTGCCATCAGTGAGTCGACTCAGGACCAGTTTGACTACGAGCAGTACTTC
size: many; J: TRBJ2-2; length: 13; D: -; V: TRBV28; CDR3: CASSFSNTGELFF; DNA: TGTGCCAGCAGTTTTTCTAACACCGGGGAGCTGTTTTTT
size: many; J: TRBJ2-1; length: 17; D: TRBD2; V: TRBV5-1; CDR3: CASSLGRLANPYNEQFF; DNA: TGCGCCAGCAGCTTGGGAAGACTAGCGAACCCCTACAATGAGCAGTTCTTC
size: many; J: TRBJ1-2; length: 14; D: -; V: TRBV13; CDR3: CASGSLAGIYGYTF; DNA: TGTGCCAGCGGCTCATTGGCAGGGATATATGGCTACACCTTC